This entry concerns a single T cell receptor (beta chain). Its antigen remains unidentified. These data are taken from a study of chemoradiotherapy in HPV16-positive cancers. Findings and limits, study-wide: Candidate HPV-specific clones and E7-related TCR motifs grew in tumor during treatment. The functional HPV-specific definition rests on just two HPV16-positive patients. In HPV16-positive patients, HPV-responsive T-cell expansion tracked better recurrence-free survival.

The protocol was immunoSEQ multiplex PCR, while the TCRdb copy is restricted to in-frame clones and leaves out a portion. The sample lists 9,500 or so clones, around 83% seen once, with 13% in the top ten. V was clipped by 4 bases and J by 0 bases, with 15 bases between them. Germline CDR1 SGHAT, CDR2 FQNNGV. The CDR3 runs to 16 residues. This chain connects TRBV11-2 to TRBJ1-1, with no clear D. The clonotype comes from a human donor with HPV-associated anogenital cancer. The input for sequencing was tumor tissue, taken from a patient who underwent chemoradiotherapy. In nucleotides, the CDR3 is TGTGCCAGCAGCTCCCCTAGGGCGGTGATGAACACTGAAGCTTTCTTT. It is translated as CASSSPRAVMNTEAFF.